Listed below are T cell receptor beta chains from one sample, sequenced in a study of cytomegalovirus exposure and HLA in healthy donors. Some clones are missing from TCRdb's copy, which holds only in-frame ones; the method was immunoSEQ multiplex PCR. The table records 70,000 to 80,000 clones, nearly 80% of them present only once. The sample consisted of PBMCs. The receptor source for this set is a woman in her forties in good health and CMV-seropositive. Both conserved end residues are part of each CDR3. Fields, in order: V gene, J gene, CDR3 length, CDR3 protein.

TRBV9	TRBJ1-2	12	CASSVGVYGYTF
TRBV6-5	TRBJ2-3	15	CASSYSLAIGDTQYF
TRBV7-7	TRBJ2-5	13	CASSRDRRETQYF
TRBV6-5	TRBJ1-5	12	CASSYSHQPQHF
TRBV5-6	TRBJ1-2	12	CASSWTVLGYTF
TRBV2	TRBJ2-7	15	CASSETGVREYEQYF
TRBV18	TRBJ1-1	15	CASSLPWTGGTEAFF
TRBV10-3	TRBJ1-2	13	CAMGQDRDYGYTF
TRBV5-6	TRBJ1-1	13	CASSLDRGSEAFF
TRBV19	TRBJ2-1	15	CASRTGTSRETEQFF
TRBV19	TRBJ1-5	18	CASSIVRGQGASLQPQHF
TRBV5-8	TRBJ1-3	15	CASSLEAGPGNTIYF
TRBV4-2	TRBJ2-5	15	CASSQRGGSQETQYF
TRBV5-1	TRBJ2-7	16	CASSLDLGQGVYEQYF
TRBV28	TRBJ1-2	14	CASSLGRLNYGYTF